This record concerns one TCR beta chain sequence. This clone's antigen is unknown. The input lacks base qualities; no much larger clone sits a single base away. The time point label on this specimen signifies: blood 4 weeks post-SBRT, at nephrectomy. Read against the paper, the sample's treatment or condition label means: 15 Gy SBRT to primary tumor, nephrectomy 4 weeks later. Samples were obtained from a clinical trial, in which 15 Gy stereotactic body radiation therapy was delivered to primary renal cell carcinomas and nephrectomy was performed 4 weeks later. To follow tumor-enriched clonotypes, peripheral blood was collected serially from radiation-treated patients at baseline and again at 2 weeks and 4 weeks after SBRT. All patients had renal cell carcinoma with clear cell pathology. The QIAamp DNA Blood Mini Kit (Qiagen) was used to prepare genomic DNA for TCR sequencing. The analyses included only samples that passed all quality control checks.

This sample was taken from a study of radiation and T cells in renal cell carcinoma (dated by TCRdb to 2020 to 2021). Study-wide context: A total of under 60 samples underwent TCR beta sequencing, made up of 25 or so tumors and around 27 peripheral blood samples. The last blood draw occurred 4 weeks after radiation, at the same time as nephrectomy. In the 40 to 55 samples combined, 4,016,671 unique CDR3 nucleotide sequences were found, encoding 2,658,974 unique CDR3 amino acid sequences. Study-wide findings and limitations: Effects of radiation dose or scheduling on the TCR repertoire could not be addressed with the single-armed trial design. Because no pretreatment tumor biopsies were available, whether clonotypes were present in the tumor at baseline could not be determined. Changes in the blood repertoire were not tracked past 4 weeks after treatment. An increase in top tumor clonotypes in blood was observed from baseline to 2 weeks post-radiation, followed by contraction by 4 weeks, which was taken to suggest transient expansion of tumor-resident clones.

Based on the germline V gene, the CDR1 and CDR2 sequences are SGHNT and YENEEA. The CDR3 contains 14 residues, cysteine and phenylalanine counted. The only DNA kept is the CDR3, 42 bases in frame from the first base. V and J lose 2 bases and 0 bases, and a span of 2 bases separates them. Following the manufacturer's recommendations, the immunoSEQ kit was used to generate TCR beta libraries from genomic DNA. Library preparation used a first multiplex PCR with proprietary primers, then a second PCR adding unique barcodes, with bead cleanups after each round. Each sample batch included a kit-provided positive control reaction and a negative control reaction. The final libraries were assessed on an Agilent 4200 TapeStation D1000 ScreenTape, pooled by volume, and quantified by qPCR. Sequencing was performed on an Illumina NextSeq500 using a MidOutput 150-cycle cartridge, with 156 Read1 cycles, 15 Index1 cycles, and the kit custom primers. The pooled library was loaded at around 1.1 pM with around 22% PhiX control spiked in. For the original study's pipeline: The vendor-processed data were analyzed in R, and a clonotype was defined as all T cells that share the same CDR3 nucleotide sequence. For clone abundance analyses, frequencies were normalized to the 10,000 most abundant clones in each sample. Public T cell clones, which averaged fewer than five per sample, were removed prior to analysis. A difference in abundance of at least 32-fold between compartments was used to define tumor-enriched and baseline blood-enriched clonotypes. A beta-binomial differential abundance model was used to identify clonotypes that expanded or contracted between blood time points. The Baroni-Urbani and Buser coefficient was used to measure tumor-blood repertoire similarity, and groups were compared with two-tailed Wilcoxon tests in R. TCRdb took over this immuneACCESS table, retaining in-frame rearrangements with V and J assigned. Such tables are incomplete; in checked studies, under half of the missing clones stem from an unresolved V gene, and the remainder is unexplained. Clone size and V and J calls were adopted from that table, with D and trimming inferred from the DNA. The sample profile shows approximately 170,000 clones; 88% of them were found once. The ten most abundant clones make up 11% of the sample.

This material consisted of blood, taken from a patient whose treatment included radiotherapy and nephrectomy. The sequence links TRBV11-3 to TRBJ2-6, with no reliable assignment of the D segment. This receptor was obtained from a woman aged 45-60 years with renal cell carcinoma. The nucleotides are TGTGCCAGCAGCTTAACCTCTGGGGCCAACGTCCTGACTTTC. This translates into CASSLTSGANVLTF. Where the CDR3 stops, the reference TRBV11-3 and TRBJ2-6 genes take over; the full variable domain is EAGVVQSPRYKIIEKKQPVAFWCNPISGHNTLYWYLQNLGQGPELLIRYENEEAVDDSQLPKDRFSAERLKGVDSTLKIQPAELGDSAVYLCASSLTSGANVLTFGAGSRLTVL.